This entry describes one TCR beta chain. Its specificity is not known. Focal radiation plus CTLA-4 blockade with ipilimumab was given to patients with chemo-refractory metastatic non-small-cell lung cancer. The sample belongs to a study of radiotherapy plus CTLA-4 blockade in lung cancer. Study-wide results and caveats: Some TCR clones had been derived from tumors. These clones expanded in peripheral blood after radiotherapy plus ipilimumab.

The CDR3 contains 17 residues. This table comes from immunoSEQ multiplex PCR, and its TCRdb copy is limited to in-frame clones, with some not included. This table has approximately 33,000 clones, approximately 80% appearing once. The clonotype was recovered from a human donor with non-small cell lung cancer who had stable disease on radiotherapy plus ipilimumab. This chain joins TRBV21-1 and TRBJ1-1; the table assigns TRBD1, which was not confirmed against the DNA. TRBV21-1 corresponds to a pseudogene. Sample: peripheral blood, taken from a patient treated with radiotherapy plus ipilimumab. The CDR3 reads CASSTKIEGQGITEAFF. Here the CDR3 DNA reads TGTGCCAGCAGCACCAAAATCGAAGGACAGGGCATCACTGAAGCTTTCTTT.